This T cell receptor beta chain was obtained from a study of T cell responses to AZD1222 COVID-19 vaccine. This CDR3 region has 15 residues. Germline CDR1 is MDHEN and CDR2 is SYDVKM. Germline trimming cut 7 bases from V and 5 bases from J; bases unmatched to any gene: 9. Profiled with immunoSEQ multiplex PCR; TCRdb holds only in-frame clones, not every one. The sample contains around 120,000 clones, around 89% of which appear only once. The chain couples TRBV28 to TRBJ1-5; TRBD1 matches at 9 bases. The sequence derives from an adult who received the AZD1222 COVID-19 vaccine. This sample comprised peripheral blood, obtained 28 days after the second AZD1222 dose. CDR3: CASNIWNRGHQPQHF. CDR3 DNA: TGTGCCAGCAACATATGGAACAGGGGGCATCAGCCCCAGCATTTT.